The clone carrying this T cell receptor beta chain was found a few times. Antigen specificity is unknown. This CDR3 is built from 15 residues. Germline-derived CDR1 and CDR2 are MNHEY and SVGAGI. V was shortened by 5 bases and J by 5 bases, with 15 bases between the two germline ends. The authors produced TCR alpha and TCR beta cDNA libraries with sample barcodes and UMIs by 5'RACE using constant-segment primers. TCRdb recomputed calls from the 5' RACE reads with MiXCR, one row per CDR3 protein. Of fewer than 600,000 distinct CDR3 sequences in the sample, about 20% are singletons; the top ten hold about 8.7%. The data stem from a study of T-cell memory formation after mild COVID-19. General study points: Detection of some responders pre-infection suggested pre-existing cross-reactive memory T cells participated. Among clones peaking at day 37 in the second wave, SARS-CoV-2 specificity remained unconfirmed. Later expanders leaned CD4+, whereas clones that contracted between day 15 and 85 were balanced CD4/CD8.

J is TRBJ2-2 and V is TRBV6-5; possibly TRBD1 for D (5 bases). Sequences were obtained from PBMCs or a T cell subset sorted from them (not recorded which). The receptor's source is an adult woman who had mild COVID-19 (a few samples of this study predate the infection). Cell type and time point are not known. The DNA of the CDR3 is TGTGCCAGCAGTGAGAACAGGTTGAGGACCGGGGAGCTGTTTTTT. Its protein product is CASSENRLRTGELFF.